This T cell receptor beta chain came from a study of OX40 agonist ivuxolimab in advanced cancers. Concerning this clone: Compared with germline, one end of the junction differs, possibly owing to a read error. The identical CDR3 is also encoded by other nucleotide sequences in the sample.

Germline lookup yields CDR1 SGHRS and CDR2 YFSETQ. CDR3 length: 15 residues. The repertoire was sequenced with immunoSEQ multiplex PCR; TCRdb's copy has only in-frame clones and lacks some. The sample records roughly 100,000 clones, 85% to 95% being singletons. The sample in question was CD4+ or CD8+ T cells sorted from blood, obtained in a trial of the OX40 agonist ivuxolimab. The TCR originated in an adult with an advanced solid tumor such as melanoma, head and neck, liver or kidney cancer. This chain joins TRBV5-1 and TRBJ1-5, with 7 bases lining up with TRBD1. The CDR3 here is CASSPGQLSNQPQHF. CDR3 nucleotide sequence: TGTGCCAGCAGCCCGGGACAGTTGAGCAATCAGCCCCAGCATTTT.